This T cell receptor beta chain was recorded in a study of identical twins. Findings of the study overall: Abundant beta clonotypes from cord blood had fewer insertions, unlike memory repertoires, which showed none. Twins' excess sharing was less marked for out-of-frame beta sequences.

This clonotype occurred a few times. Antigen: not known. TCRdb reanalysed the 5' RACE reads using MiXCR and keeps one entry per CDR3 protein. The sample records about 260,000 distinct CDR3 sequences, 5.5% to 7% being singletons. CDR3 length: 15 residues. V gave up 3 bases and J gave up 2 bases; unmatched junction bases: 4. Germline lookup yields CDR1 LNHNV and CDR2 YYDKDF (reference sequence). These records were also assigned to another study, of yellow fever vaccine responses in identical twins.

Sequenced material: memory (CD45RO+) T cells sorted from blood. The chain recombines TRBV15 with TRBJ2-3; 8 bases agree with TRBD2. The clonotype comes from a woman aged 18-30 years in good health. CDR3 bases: TGTGCCACCAGCAGCGCGGGGGGCCCCACAGATACGCAGTATTTT. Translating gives CATSSAGGPTDTQYF.